This T cell receptor beta chain was identified during a study of beta chain features in type 1 diabetes. Study background: Over all samples combined, 90 million to 140 million sorted cells were examined.

Comments on this clone: What it binds is unknown.

In total, each donor contributed a single heparinised blood draw that averaged about 120 mL. Expressed TCRB transcripts were sequenced because the entire RNA isolate underwent reverse transcription. TCRdb keeps only in-frame clones here, not all; method: immunoSEQ multiplex PCR. This table holds roughly 500,000 clones, roughly 10% found once. Study outcomes and limitations: These data did not resolve whether HLA type affects TCRB rearrangement. VDJ junctions in type 1 diabetes patients carried more deletions and fewer insertions.

Input material: naive CD4+ T cells from blood. The TCR sequence derives from a woman in her late teens or twenties in good health.

CDR3: CSASKREEQFF. DNA of the CDR3: TGCAGTGCTTCAAAGCGGGAGGAGCAGTTCTTC. The chain has TRBV20-1 and TRBJ2-1, with 8 positions matching TRBD2. The J segment lost 10 bases and the V segment lost 5 bases, leaving 4 bases of the junction unmatched. The V gene's germline CDR1 is DFQATT and CDR2 SNEGSKA (reference sequence). This CDR3 spans 11 amino acids.